The 2 T cell receptor beta chains listed next were all sequenced from one sample in a study of Graves' ophthalmopathy and Graves' hyperthyroidism (dated by TCRdb to 2016 to 2019). Sequencing used an Illumina HiSeq 2000. For repertoire sequencing, the TCR beta CDR3 regions were amplified from RNA transcripts. HTBI primers and the Qiagen OneStep RT-PCR kit were used in a first-round RT-PCR, which was followed by a second-round multiplex PCR, size selection and purification. TCRdb's own reprocessing of the public reads used fastp at Q25 and MiXCR and kept productive beta chains. Records with the same CDR3 protein are collapsed into one entry carrying the most frequent genes and DNA. The table for this sample lists some 39,000 distinct CDR3 sequences; roughly 50% of them were counted only once. The top ten clones comprise about a quarter of the sample. Sequencing was carried out using peripheral blood. The receptors come from an adult woman with stable Graves' hyperthyroidism.

This clonotype was counted at least ten times. J is TRBJ1-3 and V is TRBV9; D gene uncertain. Trimming left V 0 bases short and J 4 bases short, with 8 bases between. The CDR3 is made up of 14 amino acids. Germline CDR1 SGDLS, CDR2 YYNGEE. The CDR3 region is CASSVEETGNTIYF. CDR3 nucleotide sequence: TGTGCCAGCAGCGTAGAGGAGACAGGAAACACCATATATTTT.

This clonotype has ten or more counts. This chain uses TRBV28 with TRBJ1-3; 7 bases are a match to TRBD1. Looked up from germline, CDR1 is MDHEN and CDR2 is SYDVKM. The CDR3 consists of 17 residues. The V gene end was trimmed by 3 bases and the J gene end by 1 base; junction bases not matched to a gene: 9. As DNA, the CDR3 is TGTGCCAGCAGTTTCGGGAGCAGGGGGGTATCTGGAAACACCATATATTTT. Its protein is CASSFGSRGVSGNTIYF.